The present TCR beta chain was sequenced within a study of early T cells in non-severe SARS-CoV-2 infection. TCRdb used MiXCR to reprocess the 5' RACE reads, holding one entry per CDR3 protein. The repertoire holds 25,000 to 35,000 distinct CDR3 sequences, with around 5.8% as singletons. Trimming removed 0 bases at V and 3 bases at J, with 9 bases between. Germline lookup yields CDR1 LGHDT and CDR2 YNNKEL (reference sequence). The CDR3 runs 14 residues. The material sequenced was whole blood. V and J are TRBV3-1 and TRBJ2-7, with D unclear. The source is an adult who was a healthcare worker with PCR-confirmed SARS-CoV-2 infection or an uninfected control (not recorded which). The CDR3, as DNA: TGTGCCAGCAGCCAAGATCACAGCTACTACGAGCAGTACTTC. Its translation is CASSQDHSYYEQYF.